Following are 19 T cell receptor beta chains from one sample sequenced in a study of T cell changes during pregnancy in multiple sclerosis. Repertoires were generated with immunoSEQ multiplex PCR, while TCRdb's copy carries only in-frame clones and drops some. The sample comprises over 35,000 clones, roughly 85% of which are singletons, and under 0.9% rests with the top ten. The sample consisted of CD4+ T cells from peripheral blood mononuclear cells, taken after pregnancy. The origin of the receptors is a female donor with multiple sclerosis, enrolled in a pregnancy study.

CDR3 in DNA: TGTGCCAGTACCTCATGGACGGGGTCCTACAATGAGCAGTTCTTC. It yields the protein CASTSWTGSYNEQFF. The J gene is TRBJ2-1, the V gene TRBV19; possibly TRBD2 for D (5 bases). Trimming shortened V by 7 bases and J by 1 base, and 14 bases separated the two germline ends. The CDR3 contains 15 residues. Germline loops: CDR1 LNHDA, CDR2 SQIVND (reference sequence).

This clone was counted a few times. This rearrangement joins TRBV5-6 to TRBJ2-1, with 10 bases matching TRBD1. CDR3 length: 17 amino acids. J gave up 4 bases and V 3 bases, and 10 bases lay outside the gene matches. Germline CDR1 is SGHDT and CDR2 is YYEEEE. This chain's CDR3 is CASSSLTGGLGYNEQFF. The CDR3 bases are TGTGCCAGCAGCTCCCTGACAGGGGGCCTGGGGTACAATGAGCAGTTCTTC.

The chain recombines TRBV7-9 with TRBJ1-2, with 10 bases fitting TRBD1. Germline CDR1 and CDR2: SEHNR and FQNEAQ (reference sequence). Trimming removed 11 bases from V and 4 bases from J; junction bases left unmatched: 10. CDR3 length equals 14 residues. For the CDR3, the DNA is TGTGCCGGGGGAGTGGGACAGGGGACCTATGGCTACACCTTC. Translated, it gives CAGGVGQGTYGYTF. The full variable domain, its missing parts supplied by reference TRBV7-9 and TRBJ1-2, is DTGVSQNPRHKITKRGQNVTFRCDPISEHNRLYWYRQTLGQGPEFLTYFQNEAQLEKSRLLSDRFSAERPKGSFSTLEIQRTEQGDSAMYLCAGGVGQGTYGYTFGSGTRLTVV.

The chain combines TRBV7-2 with TRBJ2-3; TRBD2 matches at 9 bases. J gave up 4 bases and V 3 bases, and 2 bases lay outside the gene matches. The germline gives CDR1 SGHTA, CDR2 FQGNSA. The CDR3 runs to 14 residues. CDR3 residues: CASSFGGGADTQYF. The CDR3 bases are TGTGCCAGCAGCTTCGGCGGGGGGGCAGATACGCAGTATTTT. The full variable domain, in which reference TRBV7-2 and TRBJ2-3 provide the parts outside the CDR3, is GAGVSQSPSNKVTEKGKDVELRCDPISGHTALYWYRQSLGQGLEFLIYFQGNSAPDKSGLPSDRFSAERTGGSVSTLTIQRTQQEDSAVYLCASSFGGGADTQYFGPGTRLTVL.

The J gene is TRBJ1-4, the V gene TRBV6-1; D is ambiguous. CDR1 and CDR2 (germline): MNHNS, SASEGT. The CDR3 has 15 amino acids. Trimming took 3 bases from V and 0 from J, leaving 8 bases between them. The CDR3 nucleotides read TGTGCCAGCAGTGACTGGAGTGCAACTAATGAAAAACTGTTTTTT. It specifies CASSDWSATNEKLFF.

This clone was seen once. The gene calls are TRBV6-5 and TRBJ2-1; D is ambiguous. V was pared by 2 bases and J by 6 bases, with 14 bases between. From germline, CDR1 is MNHEY and CDR2 SVGAGI. The CDR3 is 15 amino acids. The CDR3 here is CASSYGGSRFNEQFF. The CDR3, as DNA: TGTGCCAGCAGTTACGGCGGTTCAAGATTCAATGAGCAGTTCTTC.

This sequence joins TRBV30 and TRBJ1-3; D remains ambiguous. V was shortened by 4 bases and J by 5 bases, with 12 bases between the two germline ends. Per the germline V gene, CDR1 is GTSNPN and CDR2 is SVGIG (reference sequence). The CDR3 totals 13 residues. This chain's CDR3 is CAWTVSGRNTIYF. The DNA of the CDR3 is TGTGCCTGGACTGTAAGCGGACGAAACACCATATATTTT.

The chain combines TRBV12-2 with TRBJ1-2; TRBD1, as called in the table, went unchecked against the DNA. TRBV12-2 is assigned pseudogene status. The CDR3 spans 14 residues. The CDR3: CASRLARGQKGYTF. The CDR3 DNA follows: TGTGCAAGTCGCTTAGCCAGGGGGCAGAAAGGCTACACCTTC.

This chain links TRBV6-5 with TRBJ1-6; 7 bases map to TRBD1. This CDR3 contains 14 residues. Germline values: CDR1 MNHEY, CDR2 SVGAGI. The V gene end was trimmed by 5 bases and the J gene end by 8 bases; junction bases not matched to a gene: 6. The CDR3 bases are TGTGCCAGCAGTAACCGGGACAGCTATTCACCCCTCCACTTT. It yields the protein CASSNRDSYSPLHF.

The chain carries TRBV19 and TRBJ1-2; 8 bases fit TRBD1. Germline lookup yields CDR1 LNHDA and CDR2 SQIVND (reference sequence). J lost 4 bases, V lost 3 bases, and 4 bases had no gene match. The CDR3 is 14 residues long. The CDR3 DNA follows: TGTGCCAGTAGTATGACAGGGGCTGGCTATGGCTACACCTTC. Translating it yields CASSMTGAGYGYTF.

The CDR3 nucleotides are TGTGCCATCAAGGAGACCCGGGAAACAGATACGCAGTATTTT. It codes for CAIKETRETDTQYF. The V and J genes are TRBV10-3 and TRBJ2-3; D may be TRBD2 (5 bases). V was trimmed by 7 bases and J by 3 bases, leaving 14 bases between them. Germline V gene lookup returns CDR1 ENHRY and CDR2 SYGVKD. The CDR3 is made up of 14 amino acids.

In regard to this clone: One end of the junction varies from germline; a read error may be responsible. The genes are TRBV5-1 and TRBJ2-5, with a tentative D call TRBD2 (6 bases). From germline, CDR1 is SGHRS and CDR2 YFSETQ. This CDR3 contains 14 residues. The CDR3 coding sequence is TGCGCCAGCAGCTTGGCGGGGGAACAAGCGACCCAGTACTTC. This codes for CASSLAGEQATQYF.

This chain connects TRBV30 to TRBJ2-3; 7 bases map to TRBD2. The V gene end was trimmed by 5 bases and the J gene end by 2 bases; junction bases not matched to a gene: 7. Germline assignment: CDR1 GTSNPN and CDR2 SVGIG (reference sequence). This CDR3 contains 14 residues. The CDR3 here is CAWSSGALTDTQYF. The CDR3 DNA reads as TGTGCCTGGTCGAGCGGGGCACTCACAGATACGCAGTATTTT.

The chain links TRBV5-4 to TRBJ1-2; 8 bases line up with TRBD1. V was clipped by 0 bases and J by 3 bases; unmatched bases: 4. This CDR3 region has 15 residues. Germline V gives CDR1 SGHNT, CDR2 YYREEE (reference sequence). CDR3 nucleotide sequence: TGTGCCAGCAGCTTGGGGACAGGGACCGACTATGGCTACACCTTC. It specifies CASSLGTGTDYGYTF. Combining the CDR3 with reference TRBV5-4 and TRBJ1-2 gives the whole variable domain ETGVTQSPTHLIKTRGQQVTLRCSSQSGHNTVSWYQQALGQGPQFIFQYYREEENGRGNFPPRFSGLQFPNYSSELNVNALELDDSALYLCASSLGTGTDYGYTFGSGTRLTVV.

V gene TRBV10-3 combines with J gene TRBJ1-1; 7 positions agree with TRBD1. The V gene's germline CDR1 is ENHRY and CDR2 SYGVKD. The CDR3 is made up of 16 amino acids. The V segment lost 3 bases and the J segment 0 bases; nucleotides outside the gene matches: 7. CDR3 nucleotides: TGTGCCATCAGTGAATACTTGACAGGGTTGAACACTGAAGCTTTCTTT. Translation: CAISEYLTGLNTEAFF.

This clone appeared once. The rearrangement uses TRBV14 and TRBJ2-1, with 10 bases aligning to TRBD2. V lost 0 bases, J lost 8 bases, and 10 bases stayed unmatched. Per the germline V gene, CDR1 is SGHDN and CDR2 is FVKESK. This CDR3 has 17 amino acids. In DNA form, the CDR3 reads TGTGCCAGCAGCCAAGATAAAAGCGGGGGGGCGCTGGATGAGCAGTTCTTC. Translated, it gives CASSQDKSGGALDEQFF.

The gene calls are TRBV15 and TRBJ1-4; D gene uncertain. The V gene's germline CDR1 is LNHNV and CDR2 YYDKDF (reference sequence). The CDR3 extends over 16 amino acids. Deletions cut 1 base from V and 2 bases from J, with 11 bases between. CDR3: CATSRVVGITNEKLFF. CDR3 nucleotides: TGTGCCACCAGCAGAGTCGTGGGCATCACTAATGAAAAACTGTTTTTT.

J is TRBJ1-5 and V is TRBV27; D perhaps matches TRBD1 (6 bases). The CDR3 sequence is 15 residues long. V was shortened by 6 bases and J by 4 bases, with 16 bases between the two germline ends. From germline, CDR1 is MNHEY and CDR2 SMNVEV (reference sequence). CDR3 region: CASSYTWTVNQPQHF. The DNA of the CDR3 is TGTGCCAGCAGCTATACATGGACAGTGAATCAGCCCCAGCATTTT.

The chain couples TRBV5-6 to TRBJ1-2; D remains unclear. Germline V gene lookup returns CDR1 SGHDT and CDR2 YYEEEE. The CDR3 runs to 14 residues. Between the trimmed V and J ends, which lost 4 bases and 4 bases, there was a span of 14 bases. The CDR3 protein is CASSPRPRSYGYTF. CDR3 bases: TGTGCCAGCAGCCCCCGACCTCGGAGCTATGGCTACACCTTC.